This T cell receptor (beta chain) was captured in a study of blood T cell repertoires in COVID-19. About the research overall: Samples of COVID-19 (acute and convalescent) were obtained from the United States, Italy and Spain. PBMCs, B-cell-depleted T cells, or T cells were the source of the cDNA or gDNA that made up the material.

Some clones are missing from TCRdb's copy, which holds only in-frame ones; the method was immunoSEQ multiplex PCR. This sample has around 240,000 clones, with 86% found just once. The CDR3 is 17 amino acids. V lost 4 bases and J 8 bases, leaving 24 bases between the germline ends. Germline CDR1 reads LGHDT; CDR2 reads YNNKEL (reference sequence). V and J are TRBV3-1 (or the pseudogene TRBV3-2) and TRBJ2-1; D uncertain. Material: peripheral blood. The TCR originated in a woman in her twenties or thirties who had recovered from COVID-19. CDR3 amino acids: CASSPKPLLGSRDEQFF. The CDR3 DNA follows: TGTGCCAGCAGCCCTAAACCGCTCCTAGGCTCTCGGGATGAGCAGTTCTTC.